These 8 T cell receptor beta chains share one sample of origin, sequenced in a study of blood T cell repertoires in COVID-19. Measured with immunoSEQ multiplex PCR; TCRdb has only the in-frame clones, and not every one. The profile covers some 250,000 clones, with about 89% appearing a single time and 1.2% taken by the ten largest. Sample: PBMCs or T cells enriched from blood (not recorded which). The receptors originated from a human donor in a cohort exposed to, infected with or recovered from COVID-19 (not recorded which). The donor label of this sample is uncertain.

The rearrangement uses TRBV18 and TRBJ2-1; 8 positions agree with TRBD1. The CDR3 length is 16 residues. The V and J ends lost 4 bases and 4 bases, in that order; junction bases with no gene match: 9. The V gene's germline CDR1 is KGHSH and CDR2 LQKENI. In DNA form, the CDR3 reads TGTGCCAGCTCACTACCTGGACAGGGCGGGTACAATGAGCAGTTCTTC. Translating gives CASSLPGQGGYNEQFF.

V usage is TRBV27 and J usage is TRBJ2-1; 7 nucleotides line up with TRBD1. Unmatched junction bases numbered 9, after V lost 6 bases and J lost 4 bases. The CDR3 extends over 15 amino acids. Looked up from germline, CDR1 is MNHEY and CDR2 is SMNVEV (reference sequence). CDR3 residues: CASSRQSGGYNEQFF. In DNA form, the CDR3 reads TGTGCCAGCAGCCGACAGTCAGGGGGATACAATGAGCAGTTCTTC.

This chain uses TRBV6-5 with TRBJ2-7, with D maybe TRBD2 (5 bases). The CDR3 runs 13 residues. Germline CDR1 and CDR2: MNHEY and SVGAGI. V was cut by 6 bases and J by 7 bases, with 16 bases left in between. CDR3 protein: CASSPLHTGEQYF. DNA for the CDR3: TGTGCCAGCAGCCCCCTCCACACGGGAGAGCAGTACTTC.

The chain is built from TRBV19 and TRBJ1-3; possibly TRBD1 for D (5 bases). CDR3 length equals 16 residues. Trimming cost V 5 bases and J 0 bases, with 14 bases left between them. Germline CDR1 LNHDA, CDR2 SQIVND (reference sequence). CDR3 sequence reads: CASSPSTDSSGNTIYF. The CDR3 nucleotides read TGTGCCAGTAGTCCATCGACAGATTCCTCTGGAAACACCATATATTTT.

The chain couples TRBV9 to TRBJ2-1; D is undetermined. The CDR3 loop spans 11 amino acids. V was pared by 2 bases and J by 7 bases, with 4 bases between. Germline assignment: CDR1 SGDLS and CDR2 YYNGEE. In DNA, the CDR3 is TGTGCCAGCAGCGTCAGGAATGAGCAGTTCTTC. Its protein is CASSVRNEQFF.

Here the CDR3 reads CASSLTQGGYGYTF. CDR3 DNA sequence: TGTGCCAGCAGCTTAACACAGGGCGGCTATGGCTACACCTTC. V and J are TRBV7-2 and TRBJ1-2; tentatively, D is TRBD1 (6 bases). V gave up 2 bases and J gave up 4 bases, with 11 bases separating them. Germline V CDR1 and CDR2: SGHTA, FQGNSA. The CDR3 runs to 14 residues.

This clone showed up just once. The CDR3 spells CASLKTHSGGAGSYNEQFF. CDR3 in DNA: TGTGCCAGCCTCAAAACCCATAGCGGGGGGGCGGGATCCTACAATGAGCAGTTCTTC. This sequence joins TRBV3-1 (or the pseudogene TRBV3-2) and TRBJ2-1, with 11 positions matching TRBD2. CDR1 is LGHDT, CDR2 YNNKEL, per germline (reference sequence). The V gene end was trimmed by 8 bases and the J gene end by 1 base; junction bases not matched to a gene: 16. CDR3 length: 19 amino acids.

The table lists this clone with a count of one. The chain is built from TRBV5-6 and TRBJ2-1; TRBD2 is a possible D gene (5 bases). Germline V lookup: CDR1 SGHDT, CDR2 YYEEEE. This CDR3 spans 15 amino acids. V lost 2 bases and J 10 bases, leaving 19 bases between the germline ends. This CDR3 is CASSFGGSGREEQFF. DNA for the CDR3: TGTGCCAGCAGCTTTGGTGGTTCGGGGAGAGAAGAGCAGTTCTTC. Combining the CDR3 with reference TRBV5-6 and TRBJ2-1 gives the whole variable domain DAGVTQSPTHLIKTRGQQVTLRCSPKSGHDTVSWYQQALGQGPQFIFQYYEEEERQRGNFPDRFSGHQFPNYSSELNVNALLLGDSALYLCASSFGGSGREEQFFGPGTRLTVL.